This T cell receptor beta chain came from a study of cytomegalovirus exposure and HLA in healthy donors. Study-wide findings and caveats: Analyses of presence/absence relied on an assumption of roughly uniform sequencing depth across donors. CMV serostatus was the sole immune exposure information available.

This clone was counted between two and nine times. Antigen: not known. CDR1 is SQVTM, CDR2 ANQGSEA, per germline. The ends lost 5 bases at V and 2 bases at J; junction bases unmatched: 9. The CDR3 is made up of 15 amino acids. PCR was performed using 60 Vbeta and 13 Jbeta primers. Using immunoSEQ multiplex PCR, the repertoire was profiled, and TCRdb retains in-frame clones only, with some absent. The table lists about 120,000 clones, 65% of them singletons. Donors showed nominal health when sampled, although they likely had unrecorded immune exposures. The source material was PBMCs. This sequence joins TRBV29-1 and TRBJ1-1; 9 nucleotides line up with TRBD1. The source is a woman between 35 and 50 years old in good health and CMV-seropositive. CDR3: CSVLGTGRFNTEAFF. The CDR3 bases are TGCAGCGTTCTTGGGACAGGGAGGTTTAACACTGAAGCTTTCTTT.